This T cell receptor (beta chain) appears in the sequencing data of a study of cytomegalovirus exposure and HLA in healthy donors. The study's findings and limits: The tendency of first-cohort TCR clusters to co-occur in the roughly 130 validation repertoires emerged from a later analysis. Per published reports, the classifier diagnosed cytomegalovirus status with high specificity and sensitivity.

Note on this clone: Its target is unknown.

Sequencing used immunoSEQ multiplex PCR; TCRdb keeps in-frame clones, though not all of them. The table records around 180,000 clones, 86% of them present only once. The J segment lost 5 bases and the V segment lost 4 bases, leaving 3 bases of the junction unmatched. This CDR3 is built from 14 residues. The germline V gene encodes CDR1 SGHRS and CDR2 YFSETQ. This chain links TRBV5-1 with TRBJ1-5; 10 bases are a match to TRBD1. The sample consisted of PBMCs. This clonotype was obtained from a woman aged 18-35 years in good health and CMV-seronegative. CDR3 sequence: CASSPGTGDQPQHF. CDR3 sequence (DNA): TGCGCCAGCAGCCCCGGGACAGGGGATCAGCCCCAGCATTTT.